Listed below are T cell receptor beta chains from one sample, sequenced in a study of T-cell memory formation after mild COVID-19. In TCRdb, the 5' RACE reads were re-called with MiXCR into one record per CDR3 protein. The sample yields 400,000 to 500,000 distinct CDR3 sequences, 24% seen once. The sample comprised PBMCs or a T cell subset sorted from them (not recorded which). The source of these receptors is an adult woman who had mild COVID-19 (a few samples of this study predate the infection). Cell type and time point are not known. Both conserved end residues are part of each CDR3. Fields, in order: J gene, V gene, D gene, clone size, CDR3 DNA, CDR3 protein. A D gene is named only where the DNA matches it firmly. Size is omitted from some rows. Given values are once, few, many or a class for expanded clones.

TRBJ2-6	TRBV10-3	NA	NA	TGTGCCATCAGTGGGGTCTCTGGGGCCAACGTCCTGACTTTC	CAISGVSGANVLTF
TRBJ2-7	TRBV12-3/TRBV12-4	TRBD2	few	TGTGCCAGCAGTCACGGGACTAGTGGGCGCGAGCAGTACTTC	CASSHGTSGREQYF
TRBJ1-5	TRBV20-1	NA	few	TGCAGTGCTAGAGGCCAGTATAGCAATCAGCCCCAGCATTTT	CSARGQYSNQPQHF
TRBJ2-1	TRBV2	TRBD2	few	TGTGCCAGCAGTGGGGAAGCGGGAGCCGATGAGCAGTTCTTC	CASSGEAGADEQFF
TRBJ1-1	TRBV20-1	NA	once	TGCAGTGCTAGGGGACAAACGAACACTGAAGCTTTCTTT	CSARGQTNTEAFF
TRBJ2-3	TRBV19	NA	NA	TGTGCCAGTAGTGCTGTGGCGGGGGCCACAGATACGCAGTATTTT	CASSAVAGATDTQYF
TRBJ2-2	TRBV5-1	NA	NA	TGCGCCAGCAGCTTGGGACACAGGGACGCGAACACCGGGGAGCTGTTTTTT	CASSLGHRDANTGELFF
TRBJ2-5	TRBV7-3	NA	few	TGTGCCAGCAGCTTCCAGGGGAGTAAAGAGACCCAGTACTTC	CASSFQGSKETQYF
TRBJ1-5	TRBV6-5	NA	NA	TGTGCCAGCAGTTACTCCTCGGGGCCAAATCAGCCCCAGCATTTT	CASSYSSGPNQPQHF
TRBJ2-5	TRBV7-3	NA	once	TGTGCCAGCAGCTTAAACCCGGGGAATCGAGAGACCCAGTACTTC	CASSLNPGNRETQYF
TRBJ2-1	TRBV5-6	TRBD1	NA	TGTGCCAGCAGCGGCCGGGACAGAGATGAGCAGTTCTTC	CASSGRDRDEQFF
TRBJ2-7	TRBV12-3/TRBV12-4	NA	medium-sized	TGTGCCAGCAGTTTAGAGAGGGGGAGCTACGAGCAGTACTTC	CASSLERGSYEQYF
TRBJ1-4	TRBV4-3	TRBD1	few	TGCGCCAGCAGCTACGTCGACAGGGGGAATGAAAAACTGTTTTTT	CASSYVDRGNEKLFF
TRBJ2-1	TRBV20-1	NA	NA	TGCAGTGCTAGAAAGGCCAATAATGAGCAGTTCTTC	CSARKANNEQFF
TRBJ1-6	TRBV5-5	NA	few	TGTGCCAGCAGCTTGGGGAATCCCGGTAGTTCACCCCTCCACTTT	CASSLGNPGSSPLHF
TRBJ1-1	TRBV7-6	TRBD1	many	TGTGCCAGCCGATCACGACAGGGGATGAACACTGAAGCTTTCTTT	CASRSRQGMNTEAFF
TRBJ2-7	TRBV5-1	NA	NA	TGCGCCAGCAGCAGCGACTACGAAGAGCAGTACTTC	CASSSDYEEQYF
TRBJ2-5	TRBV3-1	TRBD1	NA	TGTGCCAGCAGCCAAAACAGGGGAGAGACCCAGTACTTC	CASSQNRGETQYF
TRBJ2-3	TRBV7-9	NA	NA	TGTGCCAGCAGCTCTAAGCCCGGGACAGATACGCAGTATTTT	CASSSKPGTDTQYF
TRBJ2-5	TRBV6-1	NA	few	TGTGCCGGGGGTCTGACCCAGTACTTC	CAGGLTQYF
TRBJ2-6	TRBV24-1	TRBD1	once	TGTGCCTCCGGGACAGTATACAGCGGAGGGGCCAACGTCCTGACTTTC	CASGTVYSGGANVLTF
TRBJ2-1	TRBV15	TRBD2	few	TGTGCCACCAGCAGAGGTTCGGGGGGAAATGAGCAGTTCTTC	CATSRGSGGNEQFF
TRBJ2-7	TRBV4-1	TRBD2	few	TGCGCCAGCAGCCAGGCAGGACTAGTCGGGAGCTACGAGCAGTACTTC	CASSQAGLVGSYEQYF
TRBJ1-1	TRBV29-1	NA	NA	TGCAGCGTTGATCTGGGGGGTCCTGAAGCTTTCTTT	CSVDLGGPEAFF
TRBJ2-1	TRBV18	TRBD1	NA	TGTGCCAGCTCCCCGACCACGGGACAGGGCTACAATGAGCAGTTCTTC	CASSPTTGQGYNEQFF
TRBJ2-5	TRBV5-1	NA	NA	TGCGCCAGCACCGTTATGGAGACCCAGTACTTC	CASTVMETQYF
TRBJ1-1	TRBV3-1	NA	NA	TGTGCCAGCAGCACTCGACAGAGGGGAAAAAACACTGAAGCTTTCTTT	CASSTRQRGKNTEAFF
TRBJ2-3	TRBV7-9	NA	few	TGTGCCAGCAGCTCTGGACTAAGTGGCACAGATACGCAGTATTTT	CASSSGLSGTDTQYF